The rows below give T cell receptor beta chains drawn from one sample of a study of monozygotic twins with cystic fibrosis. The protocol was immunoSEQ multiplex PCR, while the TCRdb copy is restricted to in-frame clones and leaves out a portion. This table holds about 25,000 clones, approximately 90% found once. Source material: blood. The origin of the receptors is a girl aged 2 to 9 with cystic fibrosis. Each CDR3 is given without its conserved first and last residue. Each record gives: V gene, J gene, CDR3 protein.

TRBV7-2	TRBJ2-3	ASSSNHPGTTDTQY
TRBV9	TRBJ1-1	ASSADPGHRREAF
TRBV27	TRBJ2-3	ASGRLAGSTDTQY
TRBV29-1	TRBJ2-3	SSEDTWDTDTQY
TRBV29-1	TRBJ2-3	SGGTVSTDTQY
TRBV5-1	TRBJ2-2	ASSQLNTGELF
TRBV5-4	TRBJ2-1	ASRRNRVGLAAYNEQF
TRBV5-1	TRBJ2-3	ASSLGDGLAGANGQILSTDTQY
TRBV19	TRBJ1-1	ASSGFFGTEAF
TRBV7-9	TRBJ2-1	ASSLLRAVTDEQF
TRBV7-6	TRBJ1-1	ASSPDRTEAF
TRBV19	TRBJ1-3	ASSSRVSGNTIY
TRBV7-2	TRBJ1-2	ASSPGQGPLYGYT
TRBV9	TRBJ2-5	ASSPWTDQETQY
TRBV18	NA	ASSPDGSYEQY
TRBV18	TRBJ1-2	ASSPIGRDRPVAGYT
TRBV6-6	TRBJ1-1	ASSYWTGSNTEAF
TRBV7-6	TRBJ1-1	ASSLATAALNTEAF
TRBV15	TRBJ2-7	ATSGQGARNYEQY
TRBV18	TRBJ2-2	ASSPLGGANTGELF
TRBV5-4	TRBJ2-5	ASSLTGKEGETQY
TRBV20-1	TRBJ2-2	SASSTGELF
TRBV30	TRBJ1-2	AWSATTGGGYGYT
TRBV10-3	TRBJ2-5	AISESTRQETQY
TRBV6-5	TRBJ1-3	ASSADSSSGNTIY
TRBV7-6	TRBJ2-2	ASSLPGELF
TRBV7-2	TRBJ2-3	ASSQGTSTDTQY
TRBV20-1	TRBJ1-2	SASSTYGYT
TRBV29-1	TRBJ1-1	SVAQGAPLEAF
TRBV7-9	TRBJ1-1	ASSLNRGAGTEAF
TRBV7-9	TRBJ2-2	ASSTRTALNTGELF
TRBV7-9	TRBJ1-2	ASSLEGTT
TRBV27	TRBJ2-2	ASSWGTTGELF
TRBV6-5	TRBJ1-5	ASRPGGGYQPQH
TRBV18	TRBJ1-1	ASSPITGGMNTEAF
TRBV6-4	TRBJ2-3	ASTPGLATDTQY
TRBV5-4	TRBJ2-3	ASSLGQAKLDTQY
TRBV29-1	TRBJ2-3	SVSGGPSYTQY
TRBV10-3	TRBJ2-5	AIGKETQY
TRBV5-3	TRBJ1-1	ARSVACRGPQRRTEAF
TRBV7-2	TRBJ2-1	ASSFSFLAGGRNEQF
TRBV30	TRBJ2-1	AWRWGAYNEQF
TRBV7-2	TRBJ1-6	ASSLGGSYSPLH
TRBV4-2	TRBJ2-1	ASSQAPGDRGFGNEQF
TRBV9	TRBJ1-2	ASSEEPADGLFPTRYT
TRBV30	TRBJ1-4	AWSVGGATNEKLF
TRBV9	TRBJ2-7	ASSNRQGLSYEQY
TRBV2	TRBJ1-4	ASSGGDRSEKLF
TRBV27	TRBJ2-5	ASSFGGGQETQY
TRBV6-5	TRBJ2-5	ASSYYGDRGGETQY
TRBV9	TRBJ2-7	ASSVGGAGHEQY
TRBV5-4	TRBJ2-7	ASSLAGQNEQY
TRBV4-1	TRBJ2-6	ASSLGTGAFSGANVLT
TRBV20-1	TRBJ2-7	SAERNEQY
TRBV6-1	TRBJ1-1	ASESATEAF
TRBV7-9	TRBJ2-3	ASSSGGGTDTQY
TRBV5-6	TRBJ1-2	ASSQTGENYGYT
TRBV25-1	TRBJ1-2	ASSDSWRYGYT